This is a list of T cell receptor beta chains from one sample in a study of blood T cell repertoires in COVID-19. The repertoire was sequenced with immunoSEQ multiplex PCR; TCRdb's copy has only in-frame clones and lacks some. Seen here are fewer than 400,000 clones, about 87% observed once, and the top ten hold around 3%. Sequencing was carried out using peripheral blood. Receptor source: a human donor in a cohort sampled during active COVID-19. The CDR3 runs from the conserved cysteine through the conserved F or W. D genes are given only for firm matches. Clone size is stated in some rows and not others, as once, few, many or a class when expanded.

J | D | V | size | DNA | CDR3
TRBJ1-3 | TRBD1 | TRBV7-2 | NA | TGTGCCAGCAGCCTGGGGACAGAGCCTGGAAACACCATATATTTT | CASSLGTEPGNTIYF
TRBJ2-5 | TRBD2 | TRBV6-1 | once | TGTGCCAGCAGTGAGGGACTACCCTCAGGGACCCAGTACTTC | CASSEGLPSGTQYF
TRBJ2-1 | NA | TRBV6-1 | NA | TGTGCCAGCAGTGAGGGGCCCCGAGCGCCAGTCAATGAGCAGTTCTTC | CASSEGPRAPVNEQFF
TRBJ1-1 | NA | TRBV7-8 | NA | TGTGCCAGCAGCTCCCGGACAGACACTGAAGCTTTCTTT | CASSSRTDTEAFF
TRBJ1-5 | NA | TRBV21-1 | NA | TGTGCCAGCAGCAAAGCTGGAGCACTTTATAGCAATCAGCCCCAGCATTTT | CASSKAGALYSNQPQHF
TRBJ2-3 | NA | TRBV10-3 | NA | TGTGCCATCAGGGACCCCCGGGGAGATACGCAGTATTTT | CAIRDPRGDTQYF
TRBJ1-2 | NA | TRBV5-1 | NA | TGCGCCAGCAGCTTCCGGGGGGGAGATGGCTACACCTTC | CASSFRGGDGYTF
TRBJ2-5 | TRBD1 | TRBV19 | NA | TGTGCCAGTAGTAGGTCCGCAGGGGGCGGAGAGACCCAGTACTTC | CASSRSAGGGETQYF
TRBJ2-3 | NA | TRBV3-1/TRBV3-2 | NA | TGTGCCAGCAGCCGCGGACTCATCTCTAGCACAGATACGCAGTATTTT | CASSRGLISSTDTQYF
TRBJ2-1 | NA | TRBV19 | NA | TGTGCCAGTACCCAAGACAATTCGAATGAGCAGTTCTTC | CASTQDNSNEQFF
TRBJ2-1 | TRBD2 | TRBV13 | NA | TGTGCCAGCAGCTACCAACGGACTAGCGGGATGAATGAGCAGTTCTTC | CASSYQRTSGMNEQFF
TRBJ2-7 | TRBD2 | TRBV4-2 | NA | TGTGCCAGCAGCCCCACTGGGGGCGGGGGGGCCGACGAGCAGTACTTC | CASSPTGGGGADEQYF
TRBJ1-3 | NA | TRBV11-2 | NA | TGTGCCAGCAGCTCCGTACGAAGGGAAGCAGGGAGGAACACCATATATTTT | CASSSVRREAGRNTIYF
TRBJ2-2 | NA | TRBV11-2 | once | TGTGCCAGCAGCTTGGTTCAGGCGAACACCGGGGAGCTGTTTTTT | CASSLVQANTGELFF
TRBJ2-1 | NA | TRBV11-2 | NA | TGTGCCAGCAGCCAGGGACTGACCTACTACAATGAGCAGTTCTTC | CASSQGLTYYNEQFF
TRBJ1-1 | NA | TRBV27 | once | TGTGCCAGCAGGCCACAGGGCTGGACTGAAGCTTTCTTT | CASRPQGWTEAFF
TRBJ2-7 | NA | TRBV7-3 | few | TGTGCCAGCAGCTTAGATTTGCGGTACGAGCAGTACTTC | CASSLDLRYEQYF
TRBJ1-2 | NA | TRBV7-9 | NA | TGTGCCAGCAGCTTAGAAGGGAGTAGCTATGGCTACACCTTC | CASSLEGSSYGYTF
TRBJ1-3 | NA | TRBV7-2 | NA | TGTGCCAGCAGCTTAGATCCCCGGGGCACCATATATTTT | CASSLDPRGTIYF
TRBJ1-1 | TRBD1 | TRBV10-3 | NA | TGTGCCATCAATCGGGACAGGGGAGACACTGAAGCTTTCTTT | CAINRDRGDTEAFF
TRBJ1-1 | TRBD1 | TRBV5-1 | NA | TGCGCCAGCAGCTCCCAGACAGGGTTTTTGACTGAAGCTTTCTTT | CASSSQTGFLTEAFF
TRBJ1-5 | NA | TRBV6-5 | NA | TGTGCCAGCAGGGAGGGTGATCCCCAGCATTTT | CASREGDPQHF
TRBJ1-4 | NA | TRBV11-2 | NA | TGTGCCAGCAGCTTACGGGGGAGAGAAAAACTGTTTTTT | CASSLRGREKLFF
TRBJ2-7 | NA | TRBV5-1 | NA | TGCGCCAGCAGCGACAGCCTCTACGAGCAGTACTTC | CASSDSLYEQYF
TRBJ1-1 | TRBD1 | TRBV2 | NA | TGTGCCAGCAACCGACAGGGGGGATTCACTGAAGCTTTCTTT | CASNRQGGFTEAFF
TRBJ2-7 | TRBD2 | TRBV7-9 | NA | TGTGCCAGCAGCGGAACGAGCCTAGCGGGGGGAAGAAACGAGCAGTACTTC | CASSGTSLAGGRNEQYF
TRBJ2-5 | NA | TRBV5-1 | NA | TGCGCCAGCAGCCCCAGACTAGACCAAGAGACCCAGTACTTC | CASSPRLDQETQYF
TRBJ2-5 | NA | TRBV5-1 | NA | TGCGCCAGCAGCTTGAGGCCCGGAGGAGAGACCCAGTACTTC | CASSLRPGGETQYF
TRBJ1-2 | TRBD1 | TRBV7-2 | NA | TGTGCCAGCAGCTGGGGACAGATCGTCTATGGCTACACCTTC | CASSWGQIVYGYTF
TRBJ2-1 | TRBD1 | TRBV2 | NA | TGTGCCAGCAATGGACAGGGTAGACGAAATGAGCAGTTCTTC | CASNGQGRRNEQFF
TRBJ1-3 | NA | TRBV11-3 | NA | TGTGCCAGCAGCTTAAGCCCAGGAAACACCATATATTTT | CASSLSPGNTIYF
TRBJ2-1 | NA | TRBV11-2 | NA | TGTGCCAGCAGCTTCTACCAGGCCTCCTACAATGAGCAGTTCTTC | CASSFYQASYNEQFF
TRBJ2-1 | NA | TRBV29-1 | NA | TGCAGCGTCGACTACAGGGAAACCTACAATGAGCAGTTCTTC | CSVDYRETYNEQFF